This T cell receptor beta chain appears in the sequencing data of a study of T cell repertoires in cytomegalovirus infection. As for this clonotype: A much bigger clone sits one base away, suggesting this may be a read error.

The CDR3 is 15 residues long. The germline V and J ends were trimmed by 6 bases and 6 bases, with 18 bases remaining between them. Looked up from germline, CDR1 is MNHNY and CDR2 is SVGAGI (reference sequence). Each CDR3 protein is one row after TCRdb ran MiXCR on the reads. This table holds about 400,000 distinct CDR3 sequences, about a sixth found once. The sample comprised PBMCs. The chain recombines TRBV6-6 with TRBJ1-5; weak D call: TRBD1 (5 bases). The TCR originated in a human donor in good health (CMV status not recorded). Some clones in this sample may be carry-over from other donors' samples. CDR3 DNA: TGTGCCAGCAGCCCGGGACGCAGGGTACGTCAGCCCCAGCATTTT. Translating gives CASSPGRRVRQPQHF.